Listed here is a single TCR beta chain. The antigen is undetermined. The data belong to a study of T cells in tuberculosis. The overall study: A South African cohort included IGRA-negative adolescents, latently infected IGRA-positive adolescents and adults with active tuberculosis.

Sequencing used immunoSEQ multiplex PCR; TCRdb keeps in-frame clones, though not all of them. The repertoire holds 30,000 to 35,000 clones, with about nine tenths as singletons. Germline values: CDR1 SGDLS, CDR2 YYNGEE. V lost 0 bases and J lost 4; bases outside the gene matches: 7. CDR3 length: 16 residues. Latent tuberculosis screening used tuberculin skin test and IGRA at entry. The study's findings and limits: Smaller alpha distances in active tuberculosis partly reflected shorter CDR3-alpha lengths. A GMM-specific repertoire classifier reached 85% to 90% accuracy, AUROC over 0.85.

The sample comprised PBMCs. The chain links TRBV9 to TRBJ1-2; TRBD1 aligns across 9 bases. The sequence came from a donor aged 10 to 29 with latent tuberculosis or without tuberculosis infection. Some clones in this sample may be carry-over from other donors' samples. CDR3 loop: CASSVVETGGGYGYTF. The CDR3 bases are TGTGCCAGCAGCGTAGTAGAAACAGGGGGCGGCTATGGCTACACCTTC.